The entry below describes one T cell receptor beta chain. Only in-frame clones appear in the TCRdb table, and some are missing; sequencing was by immunoSEQ multiplex PCR. Among roughly 28,000 clones, 85% to 95% were seen once, and the ten largest hold more than 2%. The sample belongs to a study of T cell clonotyping in hematopoietic cell transplantation. From germline, CDR1 is SGHTA and CDR2 FQGNSA. The CDR3 length is 16 residues. Between the trimmed V and J ends, which lost 1 base and 8 bases, there was a span of 18 bases. Time point denoted: recipient sample about 28 days before transplant, after cytoreduction.

This specimen was peripheral blood mononuclear cells, taken before stem cell transplant. The J gene is TRBJ2-1, the V gene TRBV7-2; no reliable D call. This sequence was found in a man in his fifties with acute myeloid leukemia. Some clones in this sample may be carry-over from other donors' samples. DNA for the CDR3: TGTGCCAGCAGCTTAGTGGGAAACTGGAATGACGATGAGCAGTTCTTC. It encodes CASSLVGNWNDDEQFF.